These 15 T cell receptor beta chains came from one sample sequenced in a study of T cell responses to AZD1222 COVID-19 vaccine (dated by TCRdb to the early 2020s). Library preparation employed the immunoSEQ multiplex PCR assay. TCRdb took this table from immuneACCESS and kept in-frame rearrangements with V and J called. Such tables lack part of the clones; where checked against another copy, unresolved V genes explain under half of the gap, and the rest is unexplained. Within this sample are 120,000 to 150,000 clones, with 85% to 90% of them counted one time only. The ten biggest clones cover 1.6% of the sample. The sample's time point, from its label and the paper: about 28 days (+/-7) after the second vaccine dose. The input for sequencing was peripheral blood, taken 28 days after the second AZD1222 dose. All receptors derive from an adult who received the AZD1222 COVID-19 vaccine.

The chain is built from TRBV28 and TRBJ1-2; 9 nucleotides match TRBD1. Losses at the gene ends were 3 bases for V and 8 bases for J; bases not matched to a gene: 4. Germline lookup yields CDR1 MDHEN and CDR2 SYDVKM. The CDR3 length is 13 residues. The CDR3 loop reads CASSFRDRVGYTF. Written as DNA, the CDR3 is TGTGCCAGCAGTTTTAGGGACAGGGTAGGCTACACCTTC.

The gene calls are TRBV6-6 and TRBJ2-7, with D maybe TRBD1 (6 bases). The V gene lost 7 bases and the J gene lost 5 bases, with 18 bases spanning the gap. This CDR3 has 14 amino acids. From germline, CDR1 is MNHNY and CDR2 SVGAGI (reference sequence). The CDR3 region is CASTQTDRLHEQYV. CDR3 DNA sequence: TGTGCCAGCACCCAAACCGACAGGCTCCACGAGCAGTACGTC.

Here the CDR3 reads CASSLDLGGGRNEQFF. The CDR3 nucleotides read TGTGCCAGCAGCTTAGATTTGGGGGGAGGGCGTAATGAGCAGTTCTTC. J is TRBJ2-1 and V is TRBV11-3, with 7 bases matching TRBD2. The CDR3 loop spans 16 amino acids. Germline V lookup: CDR1 SGHNT, CDR2 YENEEA. The J segment lost 7 bases and the V segment lost 0 bases, leaving 9 bases of the junction unmatched. Supplemented by reference TRBV11-3 and TRBJ2-1, the full variable domain reads EAGVVQSPRYKIIEKKQPVAFWCNPISGHNTLYWYLQNLGQGPELLIRYENEEAVDDSQLPKDRFSAERLKGVDSTLKIQPAELGDSAVYLCASSLDLGGGRNEQFFGPGTRLTVL.

The CDR3 here is CAWSGQGMAEQYF. As DNA, the CDR3 is TGTGCCTGGAGCGGACAGGGTATGGCCGAGCAGTACTTC. The rearrangement links TRBV30 to TRBJ2-7, with 8 bases lining up with TRBD1. V lost 3 bases, J lost 6 bases, and 7 bases stayed unmatched. The CDR3 runs 13 residues. The germline V gene has CDR1 GTSNPN and CDR2 SVGIG (reference sequence).

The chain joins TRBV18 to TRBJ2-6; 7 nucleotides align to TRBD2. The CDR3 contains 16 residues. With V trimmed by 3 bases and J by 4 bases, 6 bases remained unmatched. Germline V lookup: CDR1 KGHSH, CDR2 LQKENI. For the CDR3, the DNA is TGTGCCAGCTCACCCGGGGGGAGGCCGGGGGCCAACGTCCTGACTTTC. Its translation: CASSPGGRPGANVLTF.

CDR3 protein: CASSLGGGVRETQYF. The CDR3 DNA reads as TGCGCCAGCAGCTTGGGCGGGGGGGTACGAGAGACCCAGTACTTC. The gene calls are TRBV5-1 and TRBJ2-5; 9 bases are shared with TRBD2. V lost 0 bases, J lost 4 bases, and 4 bases stayed unmatched. CDR3 length: 15 amino acids. Germline CDR1 and CDR2: SGHRS and YFSETQ. The full variable domain, its missing parts supplied by reference TRBV5-1 and TRBJ2-5, is KAGVTQTPRYLIKTRGQQVTLSCSPISGHRSVSWYQQTPGQGLQFLFEYFSETQRNKGNFPGRFSGRQFSNSRSEMNVSTLELGDSALYLCASSLGGGVRETQYFGPGTRLLVL.

The CDR3 sequence: CSVERGEWETQYF. Here the CDR3 DNA reads TGCAGCGTTGAACGGGGGGAGTGGGAGACCCAGTACTTC. V and J are TRBV29-1 and TRBJ2-5, with 7 bases aligning to TRBD2. CDR3 length equals 13 residues. V shed 2 bases, J shed 5 bases, and the junction held 5 bases outside the gene matches. Germline V gene data show CDR1 as SQVTM and CDR2 as ANQGSEA.

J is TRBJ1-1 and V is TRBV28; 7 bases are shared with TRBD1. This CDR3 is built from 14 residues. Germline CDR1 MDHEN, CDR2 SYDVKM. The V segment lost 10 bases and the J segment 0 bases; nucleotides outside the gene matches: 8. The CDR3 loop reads CATRIGGMNTEAFF. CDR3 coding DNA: TGTGCCACCCGGATAGGGGGCATGAACACTGAAGCTTTCTTT. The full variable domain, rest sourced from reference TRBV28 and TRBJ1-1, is DVKVTQSSRYLVKRTGEKVFLECVQDMDHENMFWYRQDPGLGLRLIYFSYDVKMKEKGDIPEGYSVSREKKERFSLILESASTNQTSMYLCATRIGGMNTEAFFGQGTRLTVV.

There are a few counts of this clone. The chain's CDR3 is CAISVGLALYNEQFF. The CDR3 DNA reads as TGTGCCATCAGTGTCGGACTAGCGCTCTACAATGAGCAGTTCTTC. This rearrangement joins TRBV10-3 to TRBJ2-1; 9 bases align to TRBD2. The CDR3 runs 15 residues. With V trimmed by 4 bases and J by 3 bases, 4 bases remained unmatched. The germline V gene has CDR1 ENHRY and CDR2 SYGVKD.

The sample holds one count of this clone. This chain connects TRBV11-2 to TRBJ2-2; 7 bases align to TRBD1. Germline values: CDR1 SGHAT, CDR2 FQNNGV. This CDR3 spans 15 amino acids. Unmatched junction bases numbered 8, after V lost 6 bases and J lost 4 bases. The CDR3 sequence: CASRLGAGGTGELFF. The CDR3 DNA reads TGTGCCAGCAGGCTGGGGGCAGGGGGCACCGGGGAGCTGTTTTTT. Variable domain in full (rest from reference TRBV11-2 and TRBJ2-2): EAGVAQSPRYKIIEKRQSVAFWCNPISGHATLYWYQQILGQGPKLLIQFQNNGVVDDSQLPKDRFSAERLKGVDSTLKIQPAKLEDSAVYLCASRLGAGGTGELFFGEGSRLTVL.

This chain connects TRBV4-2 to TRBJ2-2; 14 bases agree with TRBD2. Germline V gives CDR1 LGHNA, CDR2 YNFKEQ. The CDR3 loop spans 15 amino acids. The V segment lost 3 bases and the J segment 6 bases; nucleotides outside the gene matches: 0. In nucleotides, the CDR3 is TGTGCCAGCAGCCAGACTAGCGGGAGGGCCGGGGAGCTGTTTTTT. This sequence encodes CASSQTSGRAGELFF.

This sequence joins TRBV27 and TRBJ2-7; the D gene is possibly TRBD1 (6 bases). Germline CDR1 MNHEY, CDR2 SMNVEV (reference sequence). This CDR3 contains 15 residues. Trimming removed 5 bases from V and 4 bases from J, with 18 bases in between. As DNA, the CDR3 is TGTGCCAGCAGTCAAGGGGGTGAGGGTCCTTACGAGCAGTACGTC. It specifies CASSQGGEGPYEQYV.

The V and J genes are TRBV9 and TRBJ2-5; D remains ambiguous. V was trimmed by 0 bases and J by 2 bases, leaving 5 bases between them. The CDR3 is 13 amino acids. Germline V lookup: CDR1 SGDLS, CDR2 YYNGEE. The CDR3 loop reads CASSVAEQETQYF. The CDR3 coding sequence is TGTGCCAGCAGCGTAGCTGAACAAGAGACCCAGTACTTC.

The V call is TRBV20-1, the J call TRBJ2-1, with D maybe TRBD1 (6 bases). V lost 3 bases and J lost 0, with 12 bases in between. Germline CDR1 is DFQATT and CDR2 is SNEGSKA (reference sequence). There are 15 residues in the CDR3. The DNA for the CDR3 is TGCAGTGCTAGTAATGTAGGGGGCTCCTACAATGAGCAGTTCTTC. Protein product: CSASNVGGSYNEQFF.

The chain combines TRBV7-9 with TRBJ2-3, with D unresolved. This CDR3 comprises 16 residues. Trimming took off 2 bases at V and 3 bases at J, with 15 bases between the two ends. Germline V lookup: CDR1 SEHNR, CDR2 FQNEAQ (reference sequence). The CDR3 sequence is CASSLRIRRATDTQYF. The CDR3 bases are TGTGCCAGCAGCTTAAGGATTCGCCGGGCGACAGATACGCAGTATTTT.